These T cell receptor beta chains were read from a single sample in a study of cytotoxic CD8 clonotypes in ibrutinib-treated CLL. TCRdb keeps only in-frame clones here, not all; method: immunoSEQ multiplex PCR. The sample yields roughly 250,000 clones, under 80% seen once. The sequences come from PBMCs, collected after 24 months of ibrutinib treatment. The receptors here all came from a human donor with chronic lymphocytic leukemia. CDR3s include the opening cysteine and the closing phenylalanine or tryptophan. D genes are given only for firm matches. Where a row states a size, it is once, few, many or the class of an expanded clone; other rows omit it.

>TRBJ1-5|TRBV7-9|-|-
TGTGCCAGCAGCTTAGCAGGGGGGAATCAGCCCCAGCATTTT
CASSLAGGNQPQHF
>TRBJ2-1|TRBV5-1|TRBD2|-
TGCGCCAGCAGCTTAGCGGGAGTGGGCGCCAATGAGCAGTTCTTC
CASSLAGVGANEQFF
>TRBJ2-2|TRBV7-9|-|-
TGTGCCAGCAGGGAGTACACCGGGGAGCTGTTTTTT
CASREYTGELFF
>TRBJ2-7|TRBV7-9|-|-
TGTGCCAGCAGCTTAGAGTCCTACGAGCAGTACTTC
CASSLESYEQYF
>TRBJ1-5|TRBV30|TRBD1|-
TGTGCCTGGAGAGGGACAGGGAACCAGCCCCAGCATTTT
CAWRGTGNQPQHF
>TRBJ2-7|TRBV4-2|-|once
TGTGCCAGCAGCCAAGATAAAGCCTACGAGCAGTACTTC
CASSQDKAYEQYF
>TRBJ1-2|TRBV19|-|few
TGTGCCAGAAGTGTGGAAGGCGGCTACACCTTC
CARSVEGGYTF
>TRBJ2-5|TRBV7-2|-|once
TGTGCCAGCAGTTTGGCGGGGGCCCAAAGGACCCAGTACTTC
CASSLAGAQRTQYF
>TRBJ2-7|TRBV2|TRBD1|-
TGTGCCAGCAGAGAGGACAGGGGAAGCTACGAGCAGTACTTC
CASREDRGSYEQYF
>TRBJ1-5|TRBV18|-|-
TGTGCCAGCTCACCAGGGACAAATAGCAATCAGCCCCAGCATTTT
CASSPGTNSNQPQHF
>TRBJ2-2|TRBV11-3|-|-
TGTGCCAGCAGCCCCACAGATACGAACACCGGGGAGCTGTTTTTT
CASSPTDTNTGELFF
>TRBJ2-1|TRBV20-1|-|few
TGCAGTGCTAGCGGGAGTGAGCAGTTCTTC
CSASGSEQFF
>TRBJ1-2|TRBV28|TRBD1|few
TGTGCCAGCCAGGACAGGGCTGGCTACACCTTC
CASQDRAGYTF
>TRBJ1-3|TRBV28|TRBD1|-
TGTGCCAGCAGGGGACAGGGAATAAACACCATATATTTT
CASRGQGINTIYF
>TRBJ2-1|TRBV7-3|TRBD2|few
TGTGCCAGCAGCCTCAGGGCTAGCGGGAGTAAGGGGGTCTACAATGAGCAGTTCTTC
CASSLRASGSKGVYNEQFF
>TRBJ2-3|TRBV19|-|-
TGTGCCAGTAGTGATAGCGGAAGAACAGATACGCAGTATTTT
CASSDSGRTDTQYF
>TRBJ2-6|TRBV11-1|-|-
TGTGCCAGCAGCTTTGCTGGGGCCAACGTCCTGACTTTC
CASSFAGANVLTF
>TRBJ2-7|TRBV5-1|TRBD2|-
TGCGCCAGCAGCTTGGAGGCTAGCGGGAGTTGGGGCGAGCAGTACTTC
CASSLEASGSWGEQYF
>TRBJ2-7|TRBV28|-|-
TGTGCCAGCAGTTTATGGTCGGGAGCATCCTACGAGCAGTACTTC
CASSLWSGASYEQYF
>TRBJ1-4|TRBV6-5|-|-
TGTGCCAGCAGTTACTCAGGAAATGAAAAACTGTTTTTT
CASSYSGNEKLFF
>TRBJ2-5|TRBV29-1|-|-
TGCAGCGTTGTTATGGTACAAGAGACCCAGTACTTC
CSVVMVQETQYF
>TRBJ1-4|TRBV13|TRBD1|-
TGTGCCAGCAGCTCGGACAGGGATGCAACTAATGAAAAACTGTTTTTT
CASSSDRDATNEKLFF
>TRBJ2-1|TRBV4-1|-|-
TGCGCCAGCAGCTACACAGGGAGCTCCTACAATGAGCAGTTCTTC
CASSYTGSSYNEQFF
>TRBJ1-2|TRBV5-4|-|-
TGTGCCAGCAGCTTGCAGGGTAGGGACTATGGCTACACCTTC
CASSLQGRDYGYTF
>TRBJ2-2|TRBV4-2|-|-
TGTGCCAGCAGCCAAGTTGGCTTGCCCGGGGAGCTGTTTTTT
CASSQVGLPGELFF
>TRBJ1-2|TRBV6-5|-|few
TGTGCCAGCACCTCCAGGGCTAACTATGGCTACACCTTC
CASTSRANYGYTF
>TRBJ2-1|TRBV7-2|-|-
TGTGCCAGCAGCTTAGGGGCTGGTTCCTACAATGAGCAGTTCTTC
CASSLGAGSYNEQFF
>TRBJ2-6|TRBV25-1|-|-
TGTGCCAGCAGATCGGGGTTGGGTTCCTCTGGGGCCAACGTCCTGACTTTC
CASRSGLGSSGANVLTF
>TRBJ2-7|TRBV2|-|-
TGTGCCAGCAGTTCAGACTACGAGCAGTACTTC
CASSSDYEQYF
>TRBJ2-7|TRBV28|TRBD2|-
TGTGCCAGCAGTTTGATTGGCGGGGGGAGCTCCTACGAGCAGTACTTC
CASSLIGGGSSYEQYF
>TRBJ2-7|TRBV6-5|-|-
TGTGCCAGCAGACCGAATCAGGGCTACGAGCAGTACTTC
CASRPNQGYEQYF
>TRBJ1-3|TRBV30|-|-
TGTGCCTGGAGTACTGATGAGTTCACCATATATTTT
CAWSTDEFTIYF
>TRBJ1-5|TRBV28|-|-
TGTGCCAGCAGACCCCTATGGGGGCAGCCCCAGCATTTT
CASRPLWGQPQHF
>TRBJ1-1|TRBV6-1|-|few
TGTGCCAGCAGTGAGTCATCGCCTGAAGCTTTCTTT
CASSESSPEAFF
>TRBJ1-5|TRBV18|-|few
TGTGCCAGCTCCCAAGAAACGGGGGCGTATCAGCCCCAGCATTTT
CASSQETGAYQPQHF
>TRBJ2-2|TRBV7-3|TRBD2|-
TGTGCCAGCAGCGCCCCGGGACCTACGGGGGGTCTGTTTTTT
CASSAPGPTGGLFF
>TRBJ2-7|TRBV9|-|few
TGTGCCAGCAGCGTCCGGGACTCGGGGCTTCAGGAGCAGTACTTC
CASSVRDSGLQEQYF
>TRBJ2-1|TRBV7-3|TRBD2|-
TGTGCCAGCAGCCCTTCAGCGGGAGAGTTTGGGAATGAGCAGTTCTTC
CASSPSAGEFGNEQFF
>TRBJ2-7|TRBV7-2|-|few
TGTGCCAGCAGCATGAATCTGGGACAATGGCTATCAAGGCAGTACTTC
CASSMNLGQWLSRQYF
>TRBJ1-5|TRBV15|-|-
TGTGCCACCAGCCGGAGTTTGGGAAATCAGCCCCAGCATTTT
CATSRSLGNQPQHF
>TRBJ2-3|TRBV27|TRBD2|few
TGTGCCAGCAGTTTGAGGCTAGCGGACACAGATACGCAGTATTTT
CASSLRLADTDTQYF
>TRBJ2-5|TRBV15|TRBD2|-
TGTGCCACCAGCAGCTCAGGGACTAGCGGGAACCAAGAGACCCAGTACTTC
CATSSSGTSGNQETQYF
>TRBJ2-1|TRBV6-5|-|-
TGTGCCAGCAGTTCCGACTGGTCCTACAATGAGCAGTTCTTC
CASSSDWSYNEQFF
>TRBJ1-1|TRBV30|-|-
TGTGCCTGGAGTGTACTGAACACTGAAGCTTTCTTT
CAWSVLNTEAFF
>TRBJ2-7|TRBV9|-|once
TGTGCCAGCAGCGTAGGGCAGACAAGCTCCTACGAGCAGTACTTC
CASSVGQTSSYEQYF